This TCR beta chain was documented in a study of OX40 agonist ivuxolimab in advanced cancers. Study details: An anti-OX40 (CD134) antibody with agonistic activity, ivuxolimab, was administered to patients. The study gave patients intravenous ivuxolimab at 0.01 to 10 mg/kg every 2 weeks.

The data were produced by immunoSEQ multiplex PCR, yet TCRdb's version contains in-frame clones alone and is incomplete. The sample has under 85,000 clones, approximately 85% seen once; the top ten hold around 4.1%. CDR3 length equals 16 residues. Trimming cost V 4 bases and J 4 bases; bases outside gene matches: 6. CDR1 is SGHTA and CDR2 is FQGTGA in the germline V gene. Patients with autoimmune history or systemic immunosuppression were excluded. The origin of this receptor is an adult with an advanced solid tumor such as melanoma, head and neck, liver or kidney cancer. The starting material was CD4+ or CD8+ T cells sorted from blood, obtained in a trial of the OX40 agonist ivuxolimab. V and J are TRBV7-3 and TRBJ2-1, with 11 bases that match TRBD2. The CDR3 DNA is TGTGCCAGCAGCTCTTTGGGACTAGCGGTGTACAATGAGCAGTTCTTC. Its translation: CASSSLGLAVYNEQFF.